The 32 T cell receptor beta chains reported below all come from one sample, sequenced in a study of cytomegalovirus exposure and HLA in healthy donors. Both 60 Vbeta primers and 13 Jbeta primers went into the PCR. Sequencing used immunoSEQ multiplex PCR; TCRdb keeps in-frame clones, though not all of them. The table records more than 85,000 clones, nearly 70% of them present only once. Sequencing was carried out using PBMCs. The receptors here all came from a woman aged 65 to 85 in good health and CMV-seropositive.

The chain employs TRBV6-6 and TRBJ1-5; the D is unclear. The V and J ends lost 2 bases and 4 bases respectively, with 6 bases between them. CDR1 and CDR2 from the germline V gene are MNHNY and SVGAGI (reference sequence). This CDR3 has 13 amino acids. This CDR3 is CASSYRVNQPQHF. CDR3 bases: TGTGCCAGCAGTTACCGGGTAAATCAGCCCCAGCATTTT.

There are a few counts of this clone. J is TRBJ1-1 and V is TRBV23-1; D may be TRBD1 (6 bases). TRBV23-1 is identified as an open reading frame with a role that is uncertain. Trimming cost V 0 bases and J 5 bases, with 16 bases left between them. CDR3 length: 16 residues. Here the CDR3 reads CASSQSIAGEGTEAFF. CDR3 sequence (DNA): TGCGCCAGCAGTCAATCGATAGCAGGGGAAGGAACTGAAGCTTTCTTT.

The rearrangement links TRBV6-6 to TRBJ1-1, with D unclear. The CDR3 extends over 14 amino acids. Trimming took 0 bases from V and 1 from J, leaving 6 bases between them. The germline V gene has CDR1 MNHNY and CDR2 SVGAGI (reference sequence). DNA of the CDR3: TGTGCCAGCAGTTACTCGCGCAAGAACACTGAAGCTTTCTTT. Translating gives CASSYSRKNTEAFF.

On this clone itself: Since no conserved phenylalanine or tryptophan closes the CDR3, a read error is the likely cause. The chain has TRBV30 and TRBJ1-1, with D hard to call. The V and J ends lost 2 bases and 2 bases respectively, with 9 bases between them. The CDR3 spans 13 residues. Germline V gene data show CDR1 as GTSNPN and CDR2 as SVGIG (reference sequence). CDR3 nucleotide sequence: TGTGCCTGGAGTTTTAACACTAACACTGAAGCTTTCCTT. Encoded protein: CAWSFNTNTEAFL.

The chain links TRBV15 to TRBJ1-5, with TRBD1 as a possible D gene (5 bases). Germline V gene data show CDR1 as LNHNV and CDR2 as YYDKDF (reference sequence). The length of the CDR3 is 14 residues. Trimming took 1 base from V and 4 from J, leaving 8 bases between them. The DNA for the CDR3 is TGTGCCACCAGCAGAGTACAGGATAATCAGCCCCAGCATTTT. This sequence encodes CATSRVQDNQPQHF.

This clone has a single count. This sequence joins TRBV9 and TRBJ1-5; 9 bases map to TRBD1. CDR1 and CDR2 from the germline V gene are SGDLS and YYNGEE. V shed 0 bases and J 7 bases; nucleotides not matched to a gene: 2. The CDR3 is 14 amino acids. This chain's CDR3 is CASSVGQGGQPQHF. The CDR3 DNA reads TGTGCCAGCAGCGTAGGACAGGGGGGCCAGCCCCAGCATTTT.

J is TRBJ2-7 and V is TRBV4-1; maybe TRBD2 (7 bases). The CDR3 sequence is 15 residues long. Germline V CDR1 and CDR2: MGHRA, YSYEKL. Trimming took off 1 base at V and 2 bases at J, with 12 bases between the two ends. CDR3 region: CASSQAAGGPYEQYF. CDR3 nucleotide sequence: TGCGCCAGCAGCCAAGCGGCCGGGGGGCCCTACGAGCAGTACTTC.

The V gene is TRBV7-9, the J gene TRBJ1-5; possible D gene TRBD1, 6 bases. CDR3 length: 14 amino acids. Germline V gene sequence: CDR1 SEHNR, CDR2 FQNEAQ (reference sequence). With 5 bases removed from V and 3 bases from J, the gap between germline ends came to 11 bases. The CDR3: CASSIQGNNQPQHF. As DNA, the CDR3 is TGTGCCAGCAGCATACAGGGAAACAATCAGCCCCAGCATTTT.

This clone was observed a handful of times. Written as DNA, the CDR3 is TGTGCCAGCAGCCACGGACAGGGGGCCACCCGTTATCAGCCCCAGCATTTT. Encoded protein: CASSHGQGATRYQPQHF. The chain is built from TRBV11-2 and TRBJ1-5; 11 bases fit TRBD1. CDR1 and CDR2 from the germline V gene are SGHAT and FQNNGV. This CDR3 region has 17 residues. Trimming removed 5 bases from V and 5 bases from J; junction bases left unmatched: 11. The full variable domain, its missing parts supplied by reference TRBV11-2 and TRBJ1-5, is EAGVAQSPRYKIIEKRQSVAFWCNPISGHATLYWYQQILGQGPKLLIQFQNNGVVDDSQLPKDRFSAERLKGVDSTLKIQPAKLEDSAVYLCASSHGQGATRYQPQHFGDGTRLSIL.

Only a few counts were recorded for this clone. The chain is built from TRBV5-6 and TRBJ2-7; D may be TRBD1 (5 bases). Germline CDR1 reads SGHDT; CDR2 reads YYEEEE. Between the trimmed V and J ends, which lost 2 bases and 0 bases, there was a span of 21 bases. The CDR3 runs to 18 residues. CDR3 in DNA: TGTGCCAGCAGCTTTGGGTTCCACTTTGGCAGGGACTCCTACGAGCAGTACTTC. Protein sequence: CASSFGFHFGRDSYEQYF.

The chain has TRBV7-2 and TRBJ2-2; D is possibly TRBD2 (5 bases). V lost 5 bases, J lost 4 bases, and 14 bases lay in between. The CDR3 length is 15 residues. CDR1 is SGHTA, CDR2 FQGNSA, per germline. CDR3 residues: CASSQTSGGTGELFF. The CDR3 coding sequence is TGTGCCAGCAGCCAAACCTCAGGAGGCACCGGGGAGCTGTTTTTT.

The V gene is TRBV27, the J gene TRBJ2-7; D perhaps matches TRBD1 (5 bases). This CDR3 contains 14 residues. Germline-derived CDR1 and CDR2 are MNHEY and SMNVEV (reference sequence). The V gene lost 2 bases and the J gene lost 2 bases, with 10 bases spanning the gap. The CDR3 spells CASSLSQGTYEQYF. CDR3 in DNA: TGTGCCAGCAGTTTAAGCCAGGGAACCTACGAGCAGTACTTC.

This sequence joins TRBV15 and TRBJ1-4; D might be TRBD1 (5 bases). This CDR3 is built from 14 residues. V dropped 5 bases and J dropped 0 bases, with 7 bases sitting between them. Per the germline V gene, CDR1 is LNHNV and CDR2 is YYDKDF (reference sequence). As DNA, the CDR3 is TGTGCCACCAGCGGGGGGGCAACTAATGAAAAACTGTTTTTT. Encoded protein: CATSGGATNEKLFF.

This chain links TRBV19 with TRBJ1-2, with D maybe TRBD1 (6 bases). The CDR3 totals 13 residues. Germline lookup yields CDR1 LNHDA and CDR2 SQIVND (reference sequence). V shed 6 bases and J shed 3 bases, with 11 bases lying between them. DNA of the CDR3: TGTGCCAGTAGAATGGGGGCGGACTATGGCTACACCTTC. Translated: CASRMGADYGYTF.

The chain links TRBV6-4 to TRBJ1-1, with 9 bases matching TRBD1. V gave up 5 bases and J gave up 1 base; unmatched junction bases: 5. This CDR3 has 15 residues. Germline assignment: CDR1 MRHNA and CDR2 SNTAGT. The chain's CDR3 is CASSLSGQGNTEAFF. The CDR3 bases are TGTGCCAGCAGTTTGTCGGGACAGGGGAACACTGAAGCTTTCTTT.

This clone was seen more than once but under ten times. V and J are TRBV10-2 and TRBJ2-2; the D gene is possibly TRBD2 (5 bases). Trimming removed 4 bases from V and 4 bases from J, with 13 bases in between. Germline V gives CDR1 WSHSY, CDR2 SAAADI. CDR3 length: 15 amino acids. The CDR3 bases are TGCGCCAGCAGTGGTTCGGGGAAGAGCACCGGGGAGCTGTTTTTT. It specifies CASSGSGKSTGELFF.

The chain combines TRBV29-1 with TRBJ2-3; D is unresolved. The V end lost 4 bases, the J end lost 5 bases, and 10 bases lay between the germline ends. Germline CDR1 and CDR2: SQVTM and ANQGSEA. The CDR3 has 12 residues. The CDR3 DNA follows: TGCAGCGTTGCCCTAGTGGGAGATACGCAGTATTTT. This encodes CSVALVGDTQYF.

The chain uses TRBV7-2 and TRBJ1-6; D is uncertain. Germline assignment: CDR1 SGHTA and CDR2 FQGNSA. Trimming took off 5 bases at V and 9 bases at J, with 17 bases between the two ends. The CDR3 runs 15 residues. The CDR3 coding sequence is TGTGCCAGCAGCCCCGAAGTGTATCCGGGTTCACCCCTCCACTTT. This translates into CASSPEVYPGSPLHF.

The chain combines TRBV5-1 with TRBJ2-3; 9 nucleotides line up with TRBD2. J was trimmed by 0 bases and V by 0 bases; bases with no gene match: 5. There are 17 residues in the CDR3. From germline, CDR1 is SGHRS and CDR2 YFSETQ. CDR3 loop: CASSLAGTSPSTDTQYF. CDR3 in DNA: TGCGCCAGCAGCTTGGCCGGGACTAGCCCAAGCACAGATACGCAGTATTTT.

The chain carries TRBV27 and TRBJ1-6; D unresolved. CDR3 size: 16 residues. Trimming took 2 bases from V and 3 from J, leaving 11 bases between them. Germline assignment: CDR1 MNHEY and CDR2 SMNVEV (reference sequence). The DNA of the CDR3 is TGTGCCAGCAGTTTACGGGGAAACTTCTATAATTCACCCCTCCACTTT. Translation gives CASSLRGNFYNSPLHF.

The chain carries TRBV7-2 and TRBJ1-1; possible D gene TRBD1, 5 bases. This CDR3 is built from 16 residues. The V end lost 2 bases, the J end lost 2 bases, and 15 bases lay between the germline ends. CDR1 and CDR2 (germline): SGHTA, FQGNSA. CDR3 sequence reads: CASSLSPTAGNTEAFF. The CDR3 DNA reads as TGTGCCAGCAGCTTATCCCCGACAGCAGGAAACACTGAAGCTTTCTTT.

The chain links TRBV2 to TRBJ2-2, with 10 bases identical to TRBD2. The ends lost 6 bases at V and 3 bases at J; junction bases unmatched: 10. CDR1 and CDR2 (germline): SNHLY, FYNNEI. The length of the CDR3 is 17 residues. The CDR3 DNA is TGTGCCAGCAGGCATGAGCGGGGGGGCCCGGACACCGGGGAGCTGTTTTTT. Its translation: CASRHERGGPDTGELFF. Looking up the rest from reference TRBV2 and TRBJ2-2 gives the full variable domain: EPEVTQTPSHQVTQMGQEVILRCVPISNHLYFYWYRQILGQKVEFLVSFYNNEISEKSEIFDDQFSVERPDGSNFTLKIRSTKLEDSAMYFCASRHERGGPDTGELFFGEGSRLTVL.

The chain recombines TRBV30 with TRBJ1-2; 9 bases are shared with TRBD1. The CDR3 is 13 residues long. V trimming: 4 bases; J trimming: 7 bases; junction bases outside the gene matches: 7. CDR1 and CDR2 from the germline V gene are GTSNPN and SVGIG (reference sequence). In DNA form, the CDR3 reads TGTGCCTGGACTCGGGGGACAGGGTTTGGCTACACCTTC. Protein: CAWTRGTGFGYTF. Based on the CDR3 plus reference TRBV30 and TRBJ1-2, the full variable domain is SQTIHQWPATLVQPVGSPLSLECTVEGTSNPNLYWYRQAAGRGLQLLFYSVGIGQISSEVPQNLSASRPQDRQFILSSKKLLLSDSGFYLCAWTRGTGFGYTFGSGTRLTVV.

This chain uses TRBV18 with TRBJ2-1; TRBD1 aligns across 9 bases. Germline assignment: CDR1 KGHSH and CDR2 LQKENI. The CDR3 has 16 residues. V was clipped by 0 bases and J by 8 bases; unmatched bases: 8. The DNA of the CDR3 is TGTGCCAGCTCACCACCGGTAATGGGACAGGGTTATGAGCAGTTCTTC. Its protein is CASSPPVMGQGYEQFF.

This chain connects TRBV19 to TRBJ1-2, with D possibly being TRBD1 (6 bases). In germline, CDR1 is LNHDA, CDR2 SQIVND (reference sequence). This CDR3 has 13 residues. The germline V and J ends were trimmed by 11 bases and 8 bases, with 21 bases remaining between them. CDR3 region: CAGQSSGDLGYTF. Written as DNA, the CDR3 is TGTGCCGGTCAATCGTCAGGGGATTTAGGCTACACCTTC. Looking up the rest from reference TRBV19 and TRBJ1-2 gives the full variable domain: DGGITQSPKYLFRKEGQNVTLSCEQNLNHDAMYWYRQDPGQGLRLIYYSQIVNDFQKGDIAEGYSVSREKKESFPLTVTSAQKNPTAFYLCAGQSSGDLGYTFGSGTRLTVV.

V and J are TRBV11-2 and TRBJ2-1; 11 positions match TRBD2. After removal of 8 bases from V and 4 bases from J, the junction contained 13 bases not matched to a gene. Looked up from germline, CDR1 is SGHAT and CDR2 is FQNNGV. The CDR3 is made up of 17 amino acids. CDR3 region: CASASGGGLAVYNEQFF. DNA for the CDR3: TGTGCCAGCGCCTCGGGGGGGGGACTAGCGGTATACAATGAGCAGTTCTTC.

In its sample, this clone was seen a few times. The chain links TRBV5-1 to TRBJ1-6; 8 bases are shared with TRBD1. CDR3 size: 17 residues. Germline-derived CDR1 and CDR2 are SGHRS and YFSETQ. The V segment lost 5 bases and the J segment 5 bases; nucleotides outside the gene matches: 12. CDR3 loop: CASRLLLGQGNNSPLHF. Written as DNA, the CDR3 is TGCGCCAGCAGACTCTTACTTGGACAGGGAAATAATTCACCCCTCCACTTT. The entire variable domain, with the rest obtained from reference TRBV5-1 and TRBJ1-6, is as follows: KAGVTQTPRYLIKTRGQQVTLSCSPISGHRSVSWYQQTPGQGLQFLFEYFSETQRNKGNFPGRFSGRQFSNSRSEMNVSTLELGDSALYLCASRLLLGQGNNSPLHFGNGTRLTVT.

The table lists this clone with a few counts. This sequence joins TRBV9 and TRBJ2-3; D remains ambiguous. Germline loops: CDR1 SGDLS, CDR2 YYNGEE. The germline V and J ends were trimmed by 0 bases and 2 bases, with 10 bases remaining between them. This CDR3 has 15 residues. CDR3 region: CASSVAGSSTDTQYF. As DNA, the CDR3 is TGTGCCAGCAGCGTAGCTGGTAGTTCCACAGATACGCAGTATTTT.

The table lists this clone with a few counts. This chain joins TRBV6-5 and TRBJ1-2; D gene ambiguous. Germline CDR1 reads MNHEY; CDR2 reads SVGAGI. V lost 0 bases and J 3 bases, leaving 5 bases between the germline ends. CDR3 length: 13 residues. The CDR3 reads CASSYSADYGYTF. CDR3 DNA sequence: TGTGCCAGCAGTTACTCAGCCGACTATGGCTACACCTTC.

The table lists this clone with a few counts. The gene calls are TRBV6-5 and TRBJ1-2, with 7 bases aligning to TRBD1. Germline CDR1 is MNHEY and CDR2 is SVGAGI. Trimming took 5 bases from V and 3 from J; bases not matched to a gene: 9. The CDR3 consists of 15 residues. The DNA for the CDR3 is TGTGCCAGCAGTCCCAACTTTCAGGGGGACTATGGCTACACCTTC. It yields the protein CASSPNFQGDYGYTF.

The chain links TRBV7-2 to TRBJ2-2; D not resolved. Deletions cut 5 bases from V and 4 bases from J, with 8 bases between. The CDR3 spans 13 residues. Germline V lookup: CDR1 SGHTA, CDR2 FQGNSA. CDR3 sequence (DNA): TGTGCCAGCAGCCCAGAAATCACCGGGGAGCTGTTTTTT. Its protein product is CASSPEITGELFF. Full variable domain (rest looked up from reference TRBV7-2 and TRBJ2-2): GAGVSQSPSNKVTEKGKDVELRCDPISGHTALYWYRQSLGQGLEFLIYFQGNSAPDKSGLPSDRFSAERTGGSVSTLTIQRTQQEDSAVYLCASSPEITGELFFGEGSRLTVL.

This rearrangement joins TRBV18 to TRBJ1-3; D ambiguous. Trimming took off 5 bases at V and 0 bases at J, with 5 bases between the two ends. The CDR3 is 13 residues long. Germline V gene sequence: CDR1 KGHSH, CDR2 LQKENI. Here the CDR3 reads CASSSSSGNTIYF. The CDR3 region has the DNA TGTGCCAGCTCATCCAGCTCTGGAAACACCATATATTTT.